Each of the 3 T cell receptor beta chains below was sequenced from the same sample in a study of STAT5B mutations in CD4+ large granular lymphocyte leukemia. Produced via immunoSEQ multiplex PCR; TCRdb's table is partial and in-frame only. The sample lists tens of thousands of clones; around nine tenths were seen once. Material: CD4+ T cells from blood buffy coats. The source is a human donor in good health.

As concerns this clone: The junction differs from germline at one of its ends, possibly a read error. Here the CDR3 DNA reads TGCAGCGTGGAAGACATGACAGATACGCAGTATTTT. Encoded protein: CSVEDMTDTQYF. The genes are TRBV29-1 and TRBJ2-3, with D hard to call. The germline CDR1 and CDR2 sequences are SQVTM and ANQGSEA. This CDR3 is 12 amino acids long.

The chain recombines TRBV6-5 with TRBJ1-1, with D uncertain. CDR1 is MNHEY, CDR2 SVGAGI, per germline. The CDR3 covers 13 residues. V was pared by 2 bases and J by 3 bases, with 7 bases between. The CDR3 loop reads CASSYDGHTEAFF. The CDR3 DNA reads TGTGCCAGCAGTTACGACGGACACACTGAAGCTTTCTTT.

In this sample, this clone turned up a few times. The J gene is TRBJ2-7, the V gene TRBV11-3; maybe TRBD2 (6 bases). The CDR3 length is 14 residues. The germline V gene encodes CDR1 SGHNT and CDR2 YENEEA. Trimming removed 2 bases from V and 6 bases from J, with 14 bases in between. In DNA, the CDR3 is TGTGCCAGCAGCTTAACTCGGGAGTCGGCCGAGCAGTACTTC. Translated, it gives CASSLTRESAEQYF.